This is a list of T cell receptor beta chains from one sample in a study of blood T cell repertoires in COVID-19. The method was immunoSEQ multiplex PCR; TCRdb's version includes in-frame clones alone and lacks a portion of them. The data show tens of thousands of clones, with roughly four fifths seen just once and 28% held by the top ten. The sample was peripheral blood. The receptors were sampled from a man between 65 and 80 years old with acute or convalescent COVID-19. Each CDR3 is given with its conserved first and last residue. Each record gives: J gene, clone size, V gene, CDR3 protein. Part of the rows lack a size; the others show once, few, many or a class for expanded clones.

J gene: TRBJ2-7
clone size: -
V gene: TRBV19
CDR3 protein: CAVGAAGSYEQYF

J gene: TRBJ2-2
clone size: -
V gene: TRBV30
CDR3 protein: CAWSVMLRPSGTGELFF

J gene: TRBJ2-2
clone size: -
V gene: TRBV21-1
CDR3 protein: CASSPRLAGVVGELFF

J gene: TRBJ1-1
clone size: -
V gene: TRBV10-1
CDR3 protein: CASSRLGVGEGNTEAFF

J gene: TRBJ2-1
clone size: -
V gene: TRBV7-2
CDR3 protein: CASSSGLAANEQFF

J gene: TRBJ1-1
clone size: once
V gene: TRBV9
CDR3 protein: CASSVAGLMNTEAFF

J gene: TRBJ2-2
clone size: -
V gene: TRBV15
CDR3 protein: CATSRGQASTGELFF

J gene: TRBJ2-7
clone size: many
V gene: TRBV5-1
CDR3 protein: CASTLGGTSGAYEQYF

J gene: TRBJ1-5
clone size: few
V gene: TRBV5-4
CDR3 protein: CASSRQGGPQHF

J gene: TRBJ1-2
clone size: few
V gene: TRBV7-8
CDR3 protein: CASSLGPGYGYTF

J gene: TRBJ2-1
clone size: -
V gene: TRBV29-1
CDR3 protein: CSVSSGSSYEQFF

J gene: TRBJ2-7
clone size: -
V gene: TRBV6-5
CDR3 protein: CASSTTQGYEQYF

J gene: TRBJ2-5
clone size: -
V gene: TRBV6-2/TRBV6-3
CDR3 protein: CASSYLGQMQETQYF

J gene: TRBJ2-4
clone size: -
V gene: TRBV2
CDR3 protein: CASRTGGTKNIQYF

J gene: TRBJ1-6
clone size: -
V gene: TRBV19
CDR3 protein: CASSPRDRGARGNSPLHF

J gene: TRBJ1-1
clone size: few
V gene: TRBV7-2
CDR3 protein: CASSLGPRAFF

J gene: TRBJ2-1
clone size: -
V gene: TRBV11-2
CDR3 protein: CASSLEGTIYNEQFF

J gene: TRBJ1-2
clone size: -
V gene: TRBV7-3
CDR3 protein: CASSSVSTNPYGYTF

J gene: TRBJ2-1
clone size: -
V gene: TRBV4-1
CDR3 protein: CASSQDMTSAYNEQFF

J gene: TRBJ1-5
clone size: -
V gene: TRBV28
CDR3 protein: CASNPGVNQPQHF

J gene: TRBJ1-6
clone size: -
V gene: TRBV27
CDR3 protein: CASSLLGGGSYNSPLHF

J gene: TRBJ2-6
clone size: -
V gene: TRBV6-2/TRBV6-3
CDR3 protein: CASSAGTGTSGANVLTF

J gene: TRBJ1-2
clone size: -
V gene: TRBV28
CDR3 protein: CASSQGQGDYGYTF

J gene: TRBJ1-2
clone size: -
V gene: TRBV11-2
CDR3 protein: CASSLVQGGGYTF

J gene: TRBJ1-4
clone size: -
V gene: TRBV19
CDR3 protein: CASSPRTGQGGKLFF

J gene: TRBJ1-5
clone size: -
V gene: TRBV25-1
CDR3 protein: CASSETGRNQPQHF

J gene: TRBJ1-6
clone size: -
V gene: TRBV4-2
CDR3 protein: CASSQVIANSPLHF

J gene: TRBJ2-3
clone size: -
V gene: TRBV5-4
CDR3 protein: CASSLRSGGAWDTQYF

J gene: TRBJ1-1
clone size: -
V gene: TRBV12-3/TRBV12-4
CDR3 protein: CASSLDRGQAFF

J gene: TRBJ1-2
clone size: -
V gene: TRBV20-1
CDR3 protein: CSASPADTSNYGYTF

J gene: TRBJ1-2
clone size: -
V gene: TRBV7-9
CDR3 protein: CASSLGTGVDGYTF

J gene: TRBJ2-5
clone size: -
V gene: TRBV9
CDR3 protein: CASSRGGTGETQYF

J gene: TRBJ2-1
clone size: -
V gene: TRBV7-2
CDR3 protein: CASSEISGQWGHDNEQFF

J gene: TRBJ2-3
clone size: -
V gene: TRBV2
CDR3 protein: CASRRTETSTDTQYF

J gene: TRBJ2-2
clone size: -
V gene: TRBV6-7
CDR3 protein: CASSFPGLAGVKTGELFF

J gene: TRBJ2-2
clone size: -
V gene: TRBV28
CDR3 protein: CASGGRGQGETGELFF

J gene: TRBJ1-2
clone size: -
V gene: TRBV28
CDR3 protein: CASSWGVEGYGYTF

J gene: TRBJ1-5
clone size: -
V gene: TRBV5-6
CDR3 protein: CASSLLVYGSNQPQHF

J gene: TRBJ2-3
clone size: -
V gene: TRBV19
CDR3 protein: CASSMDLQSTDTQYF

J gene: TRBJ1-4
clone size: -
V gene: TRBV14
CDR3 protein: CASSPSDRDRGEKLFF

J gene: TRBJ1-1
clone size: -
V gene: TRBV29-1
CDR3 protein: CSVDSDTEAFF

J gene: TRBJ2-7
clone size: -
V gene: TRBV11-3
CDR3 protein: CASSPSGSYEQYF